The sequence of this TCR beta chain was determined in a study of blood T cell repertoires in COVID-19. About the study: From the United States, Italy and Spain came samples of acute and convalescent COVID-19. PBMCs, B-cell-depleted T cells, or T cells were the source of the cDNA or gDNA that made up the material.

Assay: immunoSEQ multiplex PCR; the TCRdb copy retains only in-frame clones and omits some. The sample contains about 180,000 clones, about 80% of which appear only once. The CDR3 covers 16 residues. The V end was cut by 0 bases, the J end by 2 bases, with 14 bases between. Per the germline V gene, CDR1 is SGHDT and CDR2 is YYEEEE. The sequence came from a human donor in a cohort sampled during active COVID-19. Sequencing was carried out using peripheral blood. This chain uses TRBV5-6 with TRBJ2-5; D might be TRBD1 (5 bases). The CDR3 reads CASSLGPGKGQETQYF. CDR3 nucleotides: TGTGCCAGCAGCTTGGGGCCAGGGAAGGGGCAAGAGACCCAGTACTTC.